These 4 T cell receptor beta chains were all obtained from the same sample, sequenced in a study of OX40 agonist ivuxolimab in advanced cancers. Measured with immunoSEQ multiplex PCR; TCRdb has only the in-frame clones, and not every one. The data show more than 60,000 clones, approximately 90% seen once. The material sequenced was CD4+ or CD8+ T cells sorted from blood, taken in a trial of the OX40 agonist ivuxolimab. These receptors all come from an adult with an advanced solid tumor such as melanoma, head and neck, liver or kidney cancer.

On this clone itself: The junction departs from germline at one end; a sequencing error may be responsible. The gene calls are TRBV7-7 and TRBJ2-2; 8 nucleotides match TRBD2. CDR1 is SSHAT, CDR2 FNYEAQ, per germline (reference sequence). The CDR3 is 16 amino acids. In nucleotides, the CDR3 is TGTGCTAGCAGCTTAGTAGCGGGATTAAACACCGGGGAGCTGTTTTTT. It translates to CASSLVAGLNTGELFF.

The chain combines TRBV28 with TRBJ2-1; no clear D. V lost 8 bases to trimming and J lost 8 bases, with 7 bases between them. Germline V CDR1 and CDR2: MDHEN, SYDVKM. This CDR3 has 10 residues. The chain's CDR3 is CASQFHEQFF. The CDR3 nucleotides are TGTGCCAGCCAATTCCATGAGCAGTTCTTC.

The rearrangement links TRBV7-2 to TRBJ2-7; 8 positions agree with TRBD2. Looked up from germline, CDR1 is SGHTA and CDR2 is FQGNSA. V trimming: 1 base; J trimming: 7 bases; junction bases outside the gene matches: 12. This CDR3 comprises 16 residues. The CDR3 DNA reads TGTGCCAGCAGCTTAGGGTTTCTAGCGGGTGCGGGGGAGCAGTACTTC. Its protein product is CASSLGFLAGAGEQYF.

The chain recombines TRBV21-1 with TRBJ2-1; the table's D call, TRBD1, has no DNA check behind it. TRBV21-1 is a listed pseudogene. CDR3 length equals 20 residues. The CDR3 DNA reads TGTGCCAGCAGCGACAACTCAAATAACCGCGGACAGGGGGATAACAATGAGCAGTTCTTC. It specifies CASSDNSNNRGQGDNNEQFF.